This T cell receptor beta chain originates from a study of blood T cell repertoires in COVID-19 (dated by TCRdb to the early 2020s). Regarding the study in general: Samples covering the acute and convalescent phases of COVID-19 were provided by collaborators in the United States, Italy and Spain. The material from the prospective study consisted of cDNA or gDNA derived from T cells, B-cell-depleted T cells, or PBMCs. Subjects who had been exposed to COVID-19, were actively infected with it, or had recovered from it provided the deeply sampled blood TCRbeta repertoires that made up the dataset. The repertoires were released in a freely available public database intended as a resource for research on the immune response to SARS-CoV-2. The samples were drawn from two sources: the first 160 participants of the ongoing ImmuneRACE study, and 1,000 to 1,500 subjects contributed by 6 global collaborators. Sample metadata almost always included a de-identified subject ID, COVID-19 status, age in years and sex. Where HLA class I and class II types were available, the types were taken from metadata supplied by the sample provider, not from assay-based typing.

The collaborating institutions used their own protocols to collect whole blood in K2EDTA tubes. For TCRbeta analysis, collaborator samples were shipped as frozen whole blood, as isolated PBMCs, or as DNA extracted from either sample type. Beyond this particular receptor, the publication reports: How much clinical and demographic metadata was included differed by source and by participant, and the metadata was provided uncurated.

Comments on this clone: Its cognate antigen has yet to be identified. It has no much larger one-base neighbor in the sample; base qualities were not kept.

TCRbeta CDR3 regions were amplified from genomic DNA by means of the immunoSEQ Assay, a bias-controlled multiplex PCR. The study's processing was this. Nucleated cell counts per sample were estimated from amplification of reference gene primers within the assay. Sequence reads were collapsed and filtered to measure the absolute abundance of every unique TCRbeta CDR3 rearrangement. For each sample, productive Simpson clonality was calculated as the square root of Simpson's diversity index over productive rearrangements. The table was pulled from immuneACCESS by TCRdb, which kept in-frame rearrangements only. Such tables lose some clones; where checked, under half of the loss comes from unresolved V genes, and the rest has no known cause. D and trimming were read from the DNA, whereas the V and J calls and clone size are those reported in that table. Across this sample there are 150,000 to 200,000 clones, with around 87% seen only once. The ten largest clones add up to approximately 2.7% of the sample.

From V the trimming removes 7 bases and from J it removes 7 bases, while the gene matches leave 6 bases of the junction unaccounted for. The germline V gene sets CDR1 to SNHLY and CDR2 to FYNNEI. The CDR3, from cysteine to phenylalanine, totals 14 residues. Only the CDR3 portion is preserved as DNA: 42 bases, with reading frame beginning at the first base. Sequenced sample: peripheral blood. The chain employs TRBV2 and TRBJ1-5, and 11 bases in between align with TRBD1. The sequence was collected from a middle-aged man with active or convalescent COVID-19. The nucleotide sequence is TGTGCCAGCACCAAGGACAGGGGGCAGCAGCCCCAGCATTTT. This yields the protein CASTKDRGQQPQHF.